There are a few counts of the clone carrying this TCR beta chain. These data are taken from a study of T cell repertoires in cytomegalovirus infection. The CDR3 extends over 11 amino acids. Germline V lookup: CDR1 SNHLY, CDR2 FYNNEI. Trimming pared 6 bases from V and 6 bases from J, leaving 8 bases between. TCRdb itself ran the reads through MiXCR, one entry per CDR3 protein. The sample holds roughly 200,000 distinct CDR3 sequences; approximately 18% are singletons and the top ten take approximately 25%. The V call is TRBV2, the J call TRBJ1-1; tentatively, D is TRBD1 (5 bases). Material: CD8+ T cells from PBMCs. The sequence came from a human donor in good health (CMV status not recorded). Some clones in this sample may be carry-over from other donors' samples. This CDR3 is CASRKGPEAFF. DNA of the CDR3: TGTGCCAGCAGGAAGGGGCCTGAAGCTTTCTTT.